This T cell receptor beta chain was profiled in a study of vaccination and CD4 T cells after COVID-19. Study as a whole: SARS-CoV-2 was confirmed by nasal swab PCR; disease was mild in several, severe in one. The study enrolled six male and four female convalescents, two of whom were Hispanic. Study-level results: Only post-vaccination samples contained a median approximately 86% of the reactive clones in convalescent patients.

Stated treatment: approximately nine-day PBMC culture with coronavirus spike peptide pools or control peptides (ViraFEST assay). In regard to this clonotype: The antigen is undetermined.

This CDR3 is built from 15 residues. Germline V gene lookup returns CDR1 MNHNS and CDR2 SASEGT. Trimming removed 6 bases from V and 2 bases from J; junction bases left unmatched: 6. Once obtained from cultured CD4+ T cells, the DNA was sequenced using the Oncomine TCR Beta short-read assay. TCRdb itself ran the PCR reads through MiXCR, one entry per CDR3 protein. The table has around 16,000 distinct CDR3 sequences, approximately 67% seen once. The chain links TRBV6-1 to TRBJ1-2; 10 bases fit TRBD1. This receptor was identified in a human donor who had recovered from COVID-19. The sample was CD4+ T cells from blood, cultured in vitro. CDR3 nucleotides: TGTGCCAGCAGCCCTGACAGGGGGCCCAACTATGGCTACACCTTC. Its protein product is CASSPDRGPNYGYTF.